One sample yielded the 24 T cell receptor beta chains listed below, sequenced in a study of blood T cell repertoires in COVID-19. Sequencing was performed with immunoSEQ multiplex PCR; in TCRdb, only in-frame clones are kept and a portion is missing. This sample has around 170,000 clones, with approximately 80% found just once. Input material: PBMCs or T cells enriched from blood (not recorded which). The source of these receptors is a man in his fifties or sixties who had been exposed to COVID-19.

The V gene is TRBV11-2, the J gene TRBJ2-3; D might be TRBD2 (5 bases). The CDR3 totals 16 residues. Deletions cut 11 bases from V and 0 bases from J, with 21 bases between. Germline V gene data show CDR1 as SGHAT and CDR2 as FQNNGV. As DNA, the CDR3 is TGTGCCGGCCTCTCCCTCGAGGGCGGCAGCACAGATACGCAGTATTTT. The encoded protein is CAGLSLEGGSTDTQYF.

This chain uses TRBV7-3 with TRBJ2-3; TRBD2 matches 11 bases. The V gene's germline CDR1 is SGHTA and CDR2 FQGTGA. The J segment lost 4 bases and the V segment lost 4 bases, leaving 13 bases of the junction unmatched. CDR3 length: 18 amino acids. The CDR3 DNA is TGTGCCAGCAGCTCCGCCCACTCTAGCGGGAGGTTCCCAGATACGCAGTATTTT. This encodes CASSSAHSSGRFPDTQYF.

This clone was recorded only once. CDR3 sequence (DNA): TGTGCCTGGAGTGGACTGCGGAGCACTGAAGCTTTCTTT. Protein product: CAWSGLRSTEAFF. The chain couples TRBV30 to TRBJ1-1; D is unclear. Germline loops: CDR1 GTSNPN, CDR2 SVGIG (reference sequence). This CDR3 has 13 amino acids. Deletions cut 1 base from V and 4 bases from J, with 10 bases between. The entire variable domain, with the rest obtained from reference TRBV30 and TRBJ1-1, is as follows: SQTIHQWPATLVQPVGSPLSLECTVEGTSNPNLYWYRQAAGRGLQLLFYSVGIGQISSEVPQNLSASRPQDRQFILSSKKLLLSDSGFYLCAWSGLRSTEAFFGQGTRLTVV.

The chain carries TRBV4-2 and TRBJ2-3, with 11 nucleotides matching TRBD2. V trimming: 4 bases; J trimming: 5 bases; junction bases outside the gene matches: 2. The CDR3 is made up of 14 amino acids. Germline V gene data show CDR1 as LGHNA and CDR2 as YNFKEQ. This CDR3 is CASSPLAGEDTQYF. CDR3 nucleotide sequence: TGTGCCAGCAGCCCACTAGCGGGAGAAGATACGCAGTATTTT.

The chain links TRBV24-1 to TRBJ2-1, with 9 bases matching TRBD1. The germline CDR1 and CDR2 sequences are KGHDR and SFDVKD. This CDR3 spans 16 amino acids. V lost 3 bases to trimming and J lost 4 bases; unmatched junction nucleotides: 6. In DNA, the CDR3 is TGTGCCACCAGTGATCAGGGACAGGGTAGGTACAATGAGCAGTTCTTC. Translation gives CATSDQGQGRYNEQFF.

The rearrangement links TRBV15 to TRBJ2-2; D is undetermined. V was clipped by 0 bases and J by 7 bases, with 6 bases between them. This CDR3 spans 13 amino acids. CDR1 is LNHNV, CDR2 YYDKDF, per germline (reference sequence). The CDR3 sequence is CATSRDLGGELFF. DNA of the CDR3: TGTGCCACCAGCAGAGATCTCGGCGGGGAGCTGTTTTTT. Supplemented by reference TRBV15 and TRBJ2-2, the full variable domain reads DAMVIQNPRYQVTQFGKPVTLSCSQTLNHNVMYWYQQKSSQAPKLLFHYYDKDFNNEADTPDNFQSRRPNTSFCFLDIRSPGLGDTAMYLCATSRDLGGELFFGEGSRLTVL.

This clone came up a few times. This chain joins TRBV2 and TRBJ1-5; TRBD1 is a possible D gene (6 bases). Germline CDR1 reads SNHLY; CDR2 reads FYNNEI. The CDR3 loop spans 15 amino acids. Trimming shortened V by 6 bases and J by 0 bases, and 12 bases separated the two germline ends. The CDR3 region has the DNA TGTGCCAGCAGAACCGGGACAAATAGCAATCAGCCCCAGCATTTT. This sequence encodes CASRTGTNSNQPQHF. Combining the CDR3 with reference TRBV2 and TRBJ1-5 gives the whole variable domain EPEVTQTPSHQVTQMGQEVILRCVPISNHLYFYWYRQILGQKVEFLVSFYNNEISEKSEIFDDQFSVERPDGSNFTLKIRSTKLEDSAMYFCASRTGTNSNQPQHFGDGTRLSIL.

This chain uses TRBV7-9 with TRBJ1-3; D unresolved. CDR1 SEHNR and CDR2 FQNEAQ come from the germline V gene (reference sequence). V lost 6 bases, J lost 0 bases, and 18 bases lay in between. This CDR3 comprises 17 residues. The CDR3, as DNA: TGTGCCAGCAGTCTTGGCGGAAGCCGAAACTCTGGAAACACCATATATTTT. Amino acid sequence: CASSLGGSRNSGNTIYF.

CDR3 loop: CASSLVQGGYEQYF. CDR3 nucleotides: TGTGCCAGCAGCTTAGTCCAGGGAGGCTACGAGCAGTACTTC. The chain recombines TRBV7-2 with TRBJ2-7; the D gene is possibly TRBD2 (6 bases). The CDR3 loop spans 14 amino acids. V lost 1 base and J 3 bases, leaving 10 bases between the germline ends. Germline V gives CDR1 SGHTA, CDR2 FQGNSA.

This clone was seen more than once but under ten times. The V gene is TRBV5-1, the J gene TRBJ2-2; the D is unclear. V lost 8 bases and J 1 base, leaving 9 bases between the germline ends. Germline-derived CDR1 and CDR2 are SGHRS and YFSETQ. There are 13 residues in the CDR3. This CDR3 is CASSEVNTGELFF. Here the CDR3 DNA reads TGCGCCAGTAGTGAGGTGAACACCGGGGAGCTGTTTTTT.

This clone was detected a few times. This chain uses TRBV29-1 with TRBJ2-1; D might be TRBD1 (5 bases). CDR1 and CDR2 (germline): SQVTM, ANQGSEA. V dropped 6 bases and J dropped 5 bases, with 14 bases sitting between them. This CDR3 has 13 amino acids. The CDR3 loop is CSVAPRGHNEQFF. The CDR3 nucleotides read TGCAGCGTAGCCCCAAGGGGCCACAATGAGCAGTTCTTC.

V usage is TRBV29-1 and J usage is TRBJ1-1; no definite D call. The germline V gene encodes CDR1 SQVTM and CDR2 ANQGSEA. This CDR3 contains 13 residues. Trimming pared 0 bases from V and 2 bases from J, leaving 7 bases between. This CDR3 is CSVEEQINTEAFF. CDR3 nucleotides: TGCAGCGTTGAAGAACAGATAAACACTGAAGCTTTCTTT.

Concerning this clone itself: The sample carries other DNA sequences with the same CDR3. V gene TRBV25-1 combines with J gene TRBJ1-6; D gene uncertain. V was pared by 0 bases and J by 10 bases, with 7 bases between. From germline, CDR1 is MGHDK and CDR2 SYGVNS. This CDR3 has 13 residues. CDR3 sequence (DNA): TGTGCCAGCAGTGAATACGGAGGGTCACCCCTCCACTTT. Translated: CASSEYGGSPLHF.

DNA of the CDR3: TGTGCCAGTACCGGGACAGGGGTTTTTGGCTACACCTTC. Amino acids: CASTGTGVFGYTF. The chain has TRBV28 and TRBJ1-2; TRBD1 aligns across 10 bases. This CDR3 is built from 13 residues. Trimming removed 9 bases from V and 7 bases from J; junction bases left unmatched: 8. The germline gives CDR1 MDHEN, CDR2 SYDVKM.

This CDR3 reads CASGTRRSDEQFF. For the CDR3, the DNA is TGTGCCAGCGGGACTAGGAGGTCCGATGAGCAGTTCTTC. The chain uses TRBV3-1 (or the pseudogene TRBV3-2) and TRBJ2-1; 8 nucleotides agree with TRBD2. V was pared by 8 bases and J by 8 bases, with 8 bases of the junction left unmatched. CDR3 length: 13 residues. The germline gives CDR1 LGHDT, CDR2 YNNKEL (reference sequence).

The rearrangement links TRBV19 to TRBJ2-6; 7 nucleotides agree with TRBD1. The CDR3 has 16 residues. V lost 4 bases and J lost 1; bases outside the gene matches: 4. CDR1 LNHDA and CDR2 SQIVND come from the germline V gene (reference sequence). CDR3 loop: CASSTYRGSGANVLTF. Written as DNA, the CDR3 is TGTGCCAGTAGTACATACAGGGGTTCTGGGGCCAACGTCCTGACTTTC.

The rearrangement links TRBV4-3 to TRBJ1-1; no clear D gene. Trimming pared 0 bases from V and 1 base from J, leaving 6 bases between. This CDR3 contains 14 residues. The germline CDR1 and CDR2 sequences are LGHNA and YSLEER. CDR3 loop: CASSQDFRNTEAFF. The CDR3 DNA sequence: TGCGCCAGCAGCCAAGATTTCCGGAACACTGAAGCTTTCTTT.

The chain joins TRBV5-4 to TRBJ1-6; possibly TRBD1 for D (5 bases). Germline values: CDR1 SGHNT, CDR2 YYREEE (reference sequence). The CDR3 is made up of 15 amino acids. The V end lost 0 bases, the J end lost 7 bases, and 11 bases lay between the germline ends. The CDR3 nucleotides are TGTGCCAGCAGCTTGGCAGGGATCGGCAATTCACCCCTCCACTTT. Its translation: CASSLAGIGNSPLHF. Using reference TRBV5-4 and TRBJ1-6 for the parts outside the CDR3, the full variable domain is ETGVTQSPTHLIKTRGQQVTLRCSSQSGHNTVSWYQQALGQGPQFIFQYYREEENGRGNFPPRFSGLQFPNYSSELNVNALELDDSALYLCASSLAGIGNSPLHFGNGTRLTVT.

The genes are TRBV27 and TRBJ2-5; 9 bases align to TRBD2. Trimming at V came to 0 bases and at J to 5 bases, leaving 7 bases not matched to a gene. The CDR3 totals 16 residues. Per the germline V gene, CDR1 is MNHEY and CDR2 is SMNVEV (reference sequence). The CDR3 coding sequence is TGTGCCAGCAGTTTATCGGGACTAGCTAATGGGGAGACCCAGTACTTC. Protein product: CASSLSGLANGETQYF.

CDR3 sequence reads: CASRLQGSTDTQYF. CDR3 sequence (DNA): TGTGCCAGTAGACTACAGGGGTCTACAGATACGCAGTATTTT. The chain employs TRBV19 and TRBJ2-3; 7 bases fit TRBD1. The junction had 6 bases not matched to a gene; V was cut back by 6 bases and J by 3 bases. The CDR3 extends over 14 amino acids. The V gene's germline CDR1 is LNHDA and CDR2 SQIVND (reference sequence).

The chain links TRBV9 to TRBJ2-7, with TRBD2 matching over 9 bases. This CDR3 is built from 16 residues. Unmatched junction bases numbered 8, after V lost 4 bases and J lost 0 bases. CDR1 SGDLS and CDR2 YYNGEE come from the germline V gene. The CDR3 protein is CASSPRTSAHSYEQYF. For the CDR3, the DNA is TGTGCCAGCAGCCCCCGGACTAGCGCCCACTCCTACGAGCAGTACTTC.

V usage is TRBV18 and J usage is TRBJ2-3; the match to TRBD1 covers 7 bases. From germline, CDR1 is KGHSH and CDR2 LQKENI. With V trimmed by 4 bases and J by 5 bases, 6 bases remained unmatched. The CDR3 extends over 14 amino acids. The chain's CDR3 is CASSQRRDRDTQYF. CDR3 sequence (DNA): TGTGCCAGCTCACAGCGACGGGACAGAGATACGCAGTATTTT.

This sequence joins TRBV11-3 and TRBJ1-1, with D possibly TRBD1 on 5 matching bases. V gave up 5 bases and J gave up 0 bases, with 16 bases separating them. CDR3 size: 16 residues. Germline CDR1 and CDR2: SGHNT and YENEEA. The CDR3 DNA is TGTGCCAGCAGCCCTCGGCAGGGTGCCATGAACACTGAAGCTTTCTTT. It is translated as CASSPRQGAMNTEAFF.

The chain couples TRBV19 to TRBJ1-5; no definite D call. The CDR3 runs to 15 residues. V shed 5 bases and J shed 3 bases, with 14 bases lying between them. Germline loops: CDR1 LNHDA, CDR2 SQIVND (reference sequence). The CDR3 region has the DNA TGTGCCAGTAGTTCGTCAGGCCTCCCCAATCAGCCCCAGCATTTT. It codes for CASSSSGLPNQPQHF.